A selection of T cell receptor beta chains follows, all from one sample in a study of T cells after yellow fever vaccination. TCRdb processed the 5' RACE reads anew with MiXCR; each CDR3 protein has one entry. This sample has around 310,000 distinct CDR3 sequences, with around 3.9% found just once. The sequences come from PBMCs, collected on the day of the yellow fever booster vaccination. The receptors here all came from a young man who received the YFV17D yellow fever vaccine. The CDR3 runs from the conserved cysteine through the conserved F or W. Fields, in order: J gene, clone size, D gene, V gene, CDR3 DNA, CDR3 protein. A D gene is named only where the DNA matches it firmly. Clone size is stated in some rows and not others, as once, few, many or a class when expanded.

j_gene: TRBJ2-1
abundance: .
d_gene: .
v_gene: TRBV20-1
CDR3nt: TGCAGTGCTCTCGGGGGGCTGTACAATGAGCAGTTCTTC
CDR3aa: CSALGGLYNEQFF

j_gene: TRBJ1-6
abundance: few
d_gene: .
v_gene: TRBV27
CDR3nt: TGTGCCACAAAAGTGGGAGGGAGGGGTCCACCCCTCCACTTT
CDR3aa: CATKVGGRGPPLHF

j_gene: TRBJ1-1
abundance: many
d_gene: TRBD1
v_gene: TRBV6-6
CDR3nt: TGTGCCAGCAGTCCCCCGACAGGGGATGGGAACACTGAAGCTTTCTTT
CDR3aa: CASSPPTGDGNTEAFF

j_gene: TRBJ2-5
abundance: many
d_gene: .
v_gene: TRBV12-3/TRBV12-4
CDR3nt: TGTGCCAGCAGCCCCCTAGGGGATGGGACCCAGTACTTC
CDR3aa: CASSPLGDGTQYF

j_gene: TRBJ1-1
abundance: few
d_gene: TRBD1
v_gene: TRBV15
CDR3nt: TGTGCCACCAGCATCCGACCCGGGACAGGGATGAACACTGAAGCTTTCTTT
CDR3aa: CATSIRPGTGMNTEAFF

j_gene: TRBJ2-3
abundance: few
d_gene: TRBD2
v_gene: TRBV4-1
CDR3nt: TGCGCCAGCAGCCAAGAGAGGGCGGGGGGGCACACAGATACGCAGTATTTT
CDR3aa: CASSQERAGGHTDTQYF

j_gene: TRBJ2-3
abundance: .
d_gene: .
v_gene: TRBV7-2
CDR3nt: TGTGCCAGCAGCTTACGGTGGGGGGCGGGGCTACACCCTAGCACAGATACGCAGTATTTT
CDR3aa: CASSLRWGAGLHPSTDTQYF

j_gene: TRBJ1-4
abundance: .
d_gene: TRBD1
v_gene: TRBV28
CDR3nt: TGTGCCACCACCTCCCAGGGGGCAACGGAAAAACTGTTTTTT
CDR3aa: CATTSQGATEKLFF

j_gene: TRBJ2-3
abundance: few
d_gene: TRBD2
v_gene: TRBV5-6
CDR3nt: TGTGCCAGCAGCGGCTATAGCGGGGGGGCCGTAGATACGCAGTATTTT
CDR3aa: CASSGYSGGAVDTQYF

j_gene: TRBJ1-4
abundance: few
d_gene: .
v_gene: TRBV4-1
CDR3nt: TGCGCCAGCAGCCAAGAGGCAACTCCTAATGAAAAACTGTTTTTT
CDR3aa: CASSQEATPNEKLFF

j_gene: TRBJ2-7
abundance: .
d_gene: .
v_gene: TRBV9
CDR3nt: TGTGCCAGCAGCCCCCAAAGTCCTTCCTACGAGCAGTACTTC
CDR3aa: CASSPQSPSYEQYF

j_gene: TRBJ2-5
abundance: many
d_gene: TRBD1
v_gene: TRBV5-1
CDR3nt: TGCGCCAGCAGCACCGGGACAGCCTACAACTACCAAGAGACCCAGTACTTC
CDR3aa: CASSTGTAYNYQETQYF

j_gene: TRBJ1-1
abundance: .
d_gene: .
v_gene: TRBV11-1
CDR3nt: TGTGCCAGCAGCTTAGCGTGGGGTCAGCCTGAAGCTTTCTTT
CDR3aa: CASSLAWGQPEAFF

j_gene: TRBJ2-3
abundance: many
d_gene: TRBD2
v_gene: TRBV20-1
CDR3nt: TGCAGTGCTCGAGCGGGGGCAGATACGCAGTATTTT
CDR3aa: CSARAGADTQYF

j_gene: TRBJ2-5
abundance: .
d_gene: TRBD1
v_gene: TRBV4-3
CDR3nt: TGCGCCAGCAGCCAAGAGGGGACAGCTCAAGAGACCCAGTACTTC
CDR3aa: CASSQEGTAQETQYF

j_gene: TRBJ1-5
abundance: many
d_gene: .
v_gene: TRBV4-1
CDR3nt: TGCGCCAGCAGCCCCAAGGGGGAACAGCCCCAGCATTTT
CDR3aa: CASSPKGEQPQHF

j_gene: TRBJ2-3
abundance: .
d_gene: TRBD2
v_gene: TRBV9
CDR3nt: TGTGCCAGCAGCGTAGAAAACGGGGGGGCCCCAGATACGCAGTATTTT
CDR3aa: CASSVENGGAPDTQYF

j_gene: TRBJ2-6
abundance: .
d_gene: .
v_gene: TRBV29-1
CDR3nt: TGCAGCGCCCGTAACTCTGGGGCCAACGTCCTGACTTTC
CDR3aa: CSARNSGANVLTF

j_gene: TRBJ2-7
abundance: few
d_gene: .
v_gene: TRBV28
CDR3nt: TGTGCCAGCAGTTTTGGAGGGGGCATCGACGAGCAGTACTTC
CDR3aa: CASSFGGGIDEQYF

j_gene: TRBJ2-5
abundance: many
d_gene: .
v_gene: TRBV6-2/TRBV6-3
CDR3nt: TGTGCCAGCAGTTACTCGCGGGAGACCCAGTACTTC
CDR3aa: CASSYSRETQYF

j_gene: TRBJ2-3
abundance: many
d_gene: TRBD2
v_gene: TRBV10-3
CDR3nt: TGTGCCATCAGTGAGCCGAGGCTAGCGGGGGGAGATACGCAGTATTTT
CDR3aa: CAISEPRLAGGDTQYF

j_gene: TRBJ2-7
abundance: many
d_gene: TRBD1
v_gene: TRBV5-8
CDR3nt: TGTGCCAGCAGTCTTGACAGGGGTCTTATCTACGAGCAGTACTTC
CDR3aa: CASSLDRGLIYEQYF

j_gene: TRBJ2-3
abundance: few
d_gene: TRBD2
v_gene: TRBV11-2
CDR3nt: TGTGCCAGCAGGCGCCCTGGCGGGGGGGCCGGCACAGATACGCAGTATTTT
CDR3aa: CASRRPGGGAGTDTQYF

j_gene: TRBJ2-1
abundance: few
d_gene: TRBD2
v_gene: TRBV3-1
CDR3nt: TGTGCCAGCAGCCCGGGACTAGCGGGGGTTGGGGAGCAGTTCTTC
CDR3aa: CASSPGLAGVGEQFF

j_gene: TRBJ2-1
abundance: few
d_gene: TRBD1
v_gene: TRBV6-6
CDR3nt: TGTGCCAGCAGTCCCTGGACAGGGAGCTCCTACAATGAGCAGTTCTTC
CDR3aa: CASSPWTGSSYNEQFF

j_gene: TRBJ2-3
abundance: many
d_gene: .
v_gene: TRBV29-1
CDR3nt: TGCAGCGTTCTGTTCCAGACTAGCACAGATACGCAGTATTTT
CDR3aa: CSVLFQTSTDTQYF

j_gene: TRBJ1-2
abundance: .
d_gene: .
v_gene: TRBV5-1
CDR3nt: TGCGCCAGCGCCCGGGTTCCCGGTGATTATGGCTACACCTTC
CDR3aa: CASARVPGDYGYTF

j_gene: TRBJ2-5
abundance: many
d_gene: TRBD2
v_gene: TRBV6-5
CDR3nt: TGTGCCAGCAGTTCCGCGGGAGGGGTAGAGACCCAGTACTTC
CDR3aa: CASSSAGGVETQYF

j_gene: TRBJ2-5
abundance: .
d_gene: TRBD2
v_gene: TRBV6-2/TRBV6-3
CDR3nt: TGTGCCAGCAGTTCGAACGGGGGGAAAGAGACCCAGTACTTC
CDR3aa: CASSSNGGKETQYF

j_gene: TRBJ2-1
abundance: many
d_gene: .
v_gene: TRBV5-1
CDR3nt: TGCGCCAGCAGCAAGACCAATAACAATGAGCAGTTCTTC
CDR3aa: CASSKTNNNEQFF

j_gene: TRBJ1-1
abundance: .
d_gene: TRBD1
v_gene: TRBV6-2/TRBV6-3
CDR3nt: TGTGCCAGCAGTTGGGGGACAGGGCGGGGCACTGAAGCTTTCTTT
CDR3aa: CASSWGTGRGTEAFF

j_gene: TRBJ2-4
abundance: many
d_gene: TRBD1
v_gene: TRBV27
CDR3nt: TGTGCCAGCAGTTTAGTGGGACAGGGGAGCATTCAGTACTTC
CDR3aa: CASSLVGQGSIQYF

j_gene: TRBJ2-5
abundance: many
d_gene: .
v_gene: TRBV12-3/TRBV12-4
CDR3nt: TGTGCCAGCAGTTTCGGTGGGGCCCGGGAGACCCAGTACTTC
CDR3aa: CASSFGGARETQYF

j_gene: TRBJ1-4
abundance: many
d_gene: .
v_gene: TRBV10-3
CDR3nt: TGTGCCATCAGAACCGACGCAGGAAAACTGTTTTTT
CDR3aa: CAIRTDAGKLFF

j_gene: TRBJ1-1
abundance: .
d_gene: .
v_gene: TRBV12-3/TRBV12-4
CDR3nt: TGTGCCAGCAGTTTAGGGGTATCGGGAAACACTGAAGCTTTCTTT
CDR3aa: CASSLGVSGNTEAFF

j_gene: TRBJ2-2
abundance: few
d_gene: TRBD2
v_gene: TRBV11-2
CDR3nt: TGTGCCAGCAGCCCACACCGGCGGGGGGGAAACACCGGGGAGCTGTTTTTT
CDR3aa: CASSPHRRGGNTGELFF

j_gene: TRBJ2-2
abundance: many
d_gene: .
v_gene: TRBV7-2
CDR3nt: TGTGCCAGCAGCTTAGCTATCCTAGCGTCCGGGGAGCTGTTTTTT
CDR3aa: CASSLAILASGELFF